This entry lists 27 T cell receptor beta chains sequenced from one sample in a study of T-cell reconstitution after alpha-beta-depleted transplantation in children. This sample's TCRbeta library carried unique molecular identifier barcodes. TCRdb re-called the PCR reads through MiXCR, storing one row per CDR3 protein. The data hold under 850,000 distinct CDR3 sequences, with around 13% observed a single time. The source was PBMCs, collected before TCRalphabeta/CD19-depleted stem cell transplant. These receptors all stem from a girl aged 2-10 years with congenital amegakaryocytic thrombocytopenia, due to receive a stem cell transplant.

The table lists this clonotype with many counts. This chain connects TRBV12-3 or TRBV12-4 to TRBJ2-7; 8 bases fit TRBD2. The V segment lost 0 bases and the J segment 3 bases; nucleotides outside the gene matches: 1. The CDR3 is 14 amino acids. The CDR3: CASSLAGLVYEQYF. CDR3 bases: TGTGCCAGCAGTTTAGCGGGACTAGTCTACGAGCAGTACTTC.

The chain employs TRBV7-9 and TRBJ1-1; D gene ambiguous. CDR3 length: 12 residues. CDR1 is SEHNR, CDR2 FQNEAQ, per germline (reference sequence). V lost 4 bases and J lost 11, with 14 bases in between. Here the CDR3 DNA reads TGTGCCAGCAGCTCAGTAGGATCCTTCGCTTTCTTT. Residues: CASSSVGSFAFF.

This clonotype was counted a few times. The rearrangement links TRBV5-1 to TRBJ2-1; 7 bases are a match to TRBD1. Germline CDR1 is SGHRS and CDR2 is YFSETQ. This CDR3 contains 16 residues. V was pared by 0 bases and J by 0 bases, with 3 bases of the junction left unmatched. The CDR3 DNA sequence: TGCGCCAGCAGCTTGGCCCGGGACAGCTCCTACAATGAGCAGTTCTTC. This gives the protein CASSLARDSSYNEQFF.

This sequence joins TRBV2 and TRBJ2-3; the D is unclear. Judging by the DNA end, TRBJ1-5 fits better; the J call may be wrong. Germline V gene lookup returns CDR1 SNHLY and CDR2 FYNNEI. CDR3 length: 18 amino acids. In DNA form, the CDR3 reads TGTGCCAGCTTAATTTACGGACTAGCGGGAGTCCGCACAGATACGCAGCATTTT. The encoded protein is CASLIYGLAGVRTDTQHF.

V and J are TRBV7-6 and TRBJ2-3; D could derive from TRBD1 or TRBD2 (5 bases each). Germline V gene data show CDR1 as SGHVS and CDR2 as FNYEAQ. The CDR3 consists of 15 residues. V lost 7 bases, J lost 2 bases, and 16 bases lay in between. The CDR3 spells CASTAQAGTTDTQYF. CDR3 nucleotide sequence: TGTGCCAGCACAGCCCAAGCCGGGACCACAGATACGCAGTATTTT.

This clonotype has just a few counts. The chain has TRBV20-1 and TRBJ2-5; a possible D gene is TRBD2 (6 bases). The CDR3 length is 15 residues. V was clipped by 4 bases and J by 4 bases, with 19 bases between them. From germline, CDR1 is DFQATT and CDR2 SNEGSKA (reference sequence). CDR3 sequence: CSATPGGVVLETQYF. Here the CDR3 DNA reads TGCAGTGCTACTCCCGGAGGGGTCGTGTTAGAGACCCAGTACTTC.

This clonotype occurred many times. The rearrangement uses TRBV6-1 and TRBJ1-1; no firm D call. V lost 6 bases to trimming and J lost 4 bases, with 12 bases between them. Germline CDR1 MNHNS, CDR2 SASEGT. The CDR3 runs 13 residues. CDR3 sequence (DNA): TGTGCCAGCAGCCGACTCCCGGGCACTGAAGCTTTCTTT. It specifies CASSRLPGTEAFF.

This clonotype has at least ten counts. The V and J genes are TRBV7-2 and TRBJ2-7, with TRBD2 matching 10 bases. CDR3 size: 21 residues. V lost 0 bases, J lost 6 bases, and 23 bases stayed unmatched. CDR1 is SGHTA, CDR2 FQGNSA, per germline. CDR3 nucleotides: TGTGCCAGCAGCTTAGCAGGTTCTAGCGGGAGCGTGTTTTCAGCGAACGGCGAGCAGTACTTC. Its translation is CASSLAGSSGSVFSANGEQYF.

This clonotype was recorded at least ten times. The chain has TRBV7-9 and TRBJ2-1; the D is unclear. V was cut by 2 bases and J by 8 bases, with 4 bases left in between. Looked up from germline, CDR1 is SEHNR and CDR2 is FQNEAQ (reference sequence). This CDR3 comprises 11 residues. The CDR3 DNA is TGTGCCAGCAGCTTAAGCCATGAGCAGTTCTTC. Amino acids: CASSLSHEQFF.

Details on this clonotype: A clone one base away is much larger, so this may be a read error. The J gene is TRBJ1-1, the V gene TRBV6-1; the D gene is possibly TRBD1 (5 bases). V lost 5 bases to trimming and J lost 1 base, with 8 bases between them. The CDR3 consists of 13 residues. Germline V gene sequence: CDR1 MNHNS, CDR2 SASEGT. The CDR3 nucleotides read TGTGCCAGCAGTAAGGGACGGAACACTGAAGCTTTCTTT. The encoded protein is CASSKGRNTEAFF.

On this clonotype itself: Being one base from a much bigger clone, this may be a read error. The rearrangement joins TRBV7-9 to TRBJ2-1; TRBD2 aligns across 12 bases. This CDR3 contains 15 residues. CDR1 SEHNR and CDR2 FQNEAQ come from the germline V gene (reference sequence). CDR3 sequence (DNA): TGTGCCAGCAGCCGGATGCGACTAGCGGGAGATGAGCAGTCCTTC. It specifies CASSRMRLAGDEQSF.

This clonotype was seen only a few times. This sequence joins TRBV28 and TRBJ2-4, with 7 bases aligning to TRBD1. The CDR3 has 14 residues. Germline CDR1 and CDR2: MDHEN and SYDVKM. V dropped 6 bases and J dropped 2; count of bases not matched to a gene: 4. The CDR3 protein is CASRIQGSKNIQYF. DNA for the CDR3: TGTGCCAGCAGAATACAGGGGTCCAAAAACATTCAGTACTTC. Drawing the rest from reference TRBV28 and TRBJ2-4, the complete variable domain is DVKVTQSSRYLVKRTGEKVFLECVQDMDHENMFWYRQDPGLGLRLIYFSYDVKMKEKGDIPEGYSVSREKKERFSLILESASTNQTSMYLCASRIQGSKNIQYFGAGTRLSVL.

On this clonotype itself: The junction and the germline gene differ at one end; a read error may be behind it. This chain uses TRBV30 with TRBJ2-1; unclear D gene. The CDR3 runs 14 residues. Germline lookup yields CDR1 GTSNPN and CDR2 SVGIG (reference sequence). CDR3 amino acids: CAWSVESRLNQQFF. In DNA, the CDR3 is TGTGCCTGGAGTGTCGAATCAAGGCTCAATCAGCAGTTCTTC.

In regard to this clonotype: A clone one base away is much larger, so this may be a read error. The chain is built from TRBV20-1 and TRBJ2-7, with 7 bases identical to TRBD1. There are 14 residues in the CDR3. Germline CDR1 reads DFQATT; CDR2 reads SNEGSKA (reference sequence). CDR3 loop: CSAPDRDSPYEQSF. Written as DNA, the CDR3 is TGCAGTGCCCCTGACCGGGACAGTCCCTACGAGCAGTCCTTC.

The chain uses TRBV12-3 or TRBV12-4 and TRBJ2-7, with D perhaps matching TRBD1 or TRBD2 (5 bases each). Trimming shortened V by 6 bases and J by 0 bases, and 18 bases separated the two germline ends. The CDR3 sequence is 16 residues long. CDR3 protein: CASRGTRGLSSYEQYF. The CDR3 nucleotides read TGTGCCAGCAGGGGTACTAGGGGATTGAGCTCCTACGAGCAGTACTTC.

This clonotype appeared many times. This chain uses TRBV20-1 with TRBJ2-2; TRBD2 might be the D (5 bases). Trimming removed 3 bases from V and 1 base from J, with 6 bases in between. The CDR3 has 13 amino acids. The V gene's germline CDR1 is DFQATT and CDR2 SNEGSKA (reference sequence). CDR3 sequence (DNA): TGCAGTGCTAGGCGGGTGAACACCGGGGAGCTGTTTTTT. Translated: CSARRVNTGELFF.

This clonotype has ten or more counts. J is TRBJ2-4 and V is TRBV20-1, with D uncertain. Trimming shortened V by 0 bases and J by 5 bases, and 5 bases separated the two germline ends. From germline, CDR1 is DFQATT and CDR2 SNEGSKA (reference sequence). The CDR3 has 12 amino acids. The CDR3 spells CSAREEENIQYF. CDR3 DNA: TGCAGTGCTAGAGAGGAAGAAAACATTCAGTACTTC.

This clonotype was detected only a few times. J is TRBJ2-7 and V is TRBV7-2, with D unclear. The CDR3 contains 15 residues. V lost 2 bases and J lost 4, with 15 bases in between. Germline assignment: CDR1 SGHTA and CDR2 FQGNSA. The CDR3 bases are TGTGCCAGCAGCTTACTGCGGACGGCCGGGTACGAGCAGTACTTC. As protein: CASSLLRTAGYEQYF.

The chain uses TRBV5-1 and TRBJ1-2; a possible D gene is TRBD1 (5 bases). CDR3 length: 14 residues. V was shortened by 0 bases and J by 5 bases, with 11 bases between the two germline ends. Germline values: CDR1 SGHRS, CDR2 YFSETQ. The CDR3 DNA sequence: TGCGCCAGCAGCTTGGGGGACGCGTTATATGGCTACACCTTC. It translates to CASSLGDALYGYTF.

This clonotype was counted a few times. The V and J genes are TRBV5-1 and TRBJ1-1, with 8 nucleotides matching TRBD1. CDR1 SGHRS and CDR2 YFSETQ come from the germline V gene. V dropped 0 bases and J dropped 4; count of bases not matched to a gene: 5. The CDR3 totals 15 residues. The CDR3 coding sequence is TGCGCCAGCAGCTTGGTACAGGGGGGTGGCACTGAAGCTTTCTTT. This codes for CASSLVQGGGTEAFF.

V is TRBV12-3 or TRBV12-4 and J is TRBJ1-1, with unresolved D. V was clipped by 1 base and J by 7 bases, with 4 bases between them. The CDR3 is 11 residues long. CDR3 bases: TGTGCCAGCAGTTTAGTCATTGAAGCTTTCTTT. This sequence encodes CASSLVIEAFF.

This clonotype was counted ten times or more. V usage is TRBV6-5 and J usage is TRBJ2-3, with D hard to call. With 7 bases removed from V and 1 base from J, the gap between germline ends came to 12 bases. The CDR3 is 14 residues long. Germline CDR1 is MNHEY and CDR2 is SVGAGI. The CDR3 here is CASKGSLGTDTQYF. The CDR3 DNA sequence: TGTGCCAGCAAAGGCTCCTTGGGCACAGATACGCAGTATTTT.

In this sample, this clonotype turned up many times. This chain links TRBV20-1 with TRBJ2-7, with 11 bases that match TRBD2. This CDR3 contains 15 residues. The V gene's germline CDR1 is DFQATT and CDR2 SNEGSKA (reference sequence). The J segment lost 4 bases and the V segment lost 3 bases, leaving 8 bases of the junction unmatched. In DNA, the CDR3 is TGCAGTGCTAGTCCCCTAGCGGGAGGATTGTACGAGCAGTACTTC. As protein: CSASPLAGGLYEQYF.

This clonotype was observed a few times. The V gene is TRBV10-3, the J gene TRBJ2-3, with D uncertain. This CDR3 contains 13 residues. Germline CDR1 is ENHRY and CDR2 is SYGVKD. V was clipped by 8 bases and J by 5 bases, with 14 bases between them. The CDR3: CAIGSNPEDTQYF. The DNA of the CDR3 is TGTGCCATCGGATCCAACCCCGAAGATACGCAGTATTTT.

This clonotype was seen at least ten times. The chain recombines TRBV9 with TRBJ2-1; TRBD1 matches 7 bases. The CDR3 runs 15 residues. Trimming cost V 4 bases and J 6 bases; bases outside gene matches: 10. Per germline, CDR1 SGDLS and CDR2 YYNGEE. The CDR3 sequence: CASSTTGTERNEQFF. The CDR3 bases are TGTGCCAGCAGCACTACCGGGACAGAACGCAATGAGCAGTTCTTC.

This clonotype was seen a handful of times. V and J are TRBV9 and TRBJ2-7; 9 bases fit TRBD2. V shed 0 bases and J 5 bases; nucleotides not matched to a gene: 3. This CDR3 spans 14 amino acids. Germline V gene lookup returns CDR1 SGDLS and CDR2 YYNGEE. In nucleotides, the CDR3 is TGTGCCAGCAGCGTAGCGGGACTAGCCGACGAGCAGTACTTC. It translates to CASSVAGLADEQYF. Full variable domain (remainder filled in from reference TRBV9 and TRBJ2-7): DSGVTQTPKHLITATGQRVTLRCSPRSGDLSVYWYQQSLDQGLQFLIQYYNGEERAKGNILERFSAQQFPDLHSELNLSSLELGDSALYFCASSVAGLADEQYFGPGTRLTVT.

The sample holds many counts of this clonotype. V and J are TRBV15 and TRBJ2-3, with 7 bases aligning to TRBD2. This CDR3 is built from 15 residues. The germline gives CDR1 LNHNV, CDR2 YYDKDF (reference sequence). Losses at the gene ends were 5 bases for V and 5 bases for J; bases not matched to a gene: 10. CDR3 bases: TGTGCCACCAGCTTGAGCCTGGCGGGGGTAGATACGCAGTATTTT. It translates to CATSLSLAGVDTQYF.